The 25 T cell receptor beta chains below were found in one sample sequenced in a study of glioma-infiltrating T cells after dendritic cell vaccination listed by TCRdb under 2016. The method behind the library was the immunoSEQ multiplex PCR assay. Drawn from immuneACCESS, this table holds only the in-frame rearrangements with V and J called that TCRdb kept. Clones are partly lost; checked studies trace under half to an unresolved V gene and leave the rest unexplained. The sample has around 72,000 clones on record, about 76% of them singletons. 7.9% of the sample is taken by the ten largest. This sample comprised blood, obtained before dendritic cell vaccination. The receptors come from a human donor with glioblastoma.

The J gene is TRBJ1-5, the V gene TRBV19; TRBD1 might be the D (6 bases). CDR1 is LNHDA, CDR2 SQIVND, per germline (reference sequence). V lost 5 bases, J lost 5 bases, and 16 bases lay in between. The CDR3 spans 15 residues. The CDR3 region has the DNA TGTGCCAGTAGTTCGTCCGGGGGGGGCCATCAGCCCCAGCATTTT. It translates to CASSSSGGGHQPQHF.

V gene TRBV10-2 combines with J gene TRBJ2-3; 7 bases agree with TRBD2. The CDR3 runs 13 residues. The germline gives CDR1 WSHSY, CDR2 SAAADI. Trimming at V came to 7 bases and at J to 6 bases, leaving 7 bases not matched to a gene. CDR3 sequence (DNA): TGCGCCAGCACGGGGACGCGGGGGGATACGCAGTATTTT. Translation gives CASTGTRGDTQYF.

The CDR3 protein is CASSLSRTQETQYF. The CDR3 DNA is TGTGCCAGCAGCTTAAGTAGGACACAAGAGACCCAGTACTTC. The chain uses TRBV7-6 and TRBJ2-5; tentatively, D is TRBD1 (5 bases). The CDR3 length is 14 residues. Germline loops: CDR1 SGHVS, CDR2 FNYEAQ. The V gene lost 2 bases and the J gene lost 2 bases, with 9 bases spanning the gap.

The chain couples TRBV4-2 to TRBJ1-1; D possibly corresponds to TRBD1 (5 bases). There are 17 residues in the CDR3. The germline gives CDR1 LGHNA, CDR2 YNFKEQ. Deletions cut 0 bases from V and 1 base from J, with 15 bases between. Here the CDR3 reads CASSQDRAGRGNTEAFF. The CDR3 nucleotides read TGTGCCAGCAGCCAAGATCGTGCGGGGCGCGGGAACACTGAAGCTTTCTTT.

J is TRBJ1-2 and V is TRBV4-1; 9 bases line up with TRBD1. Germline V gene lookup returns CDR1 MGHRA and CDR2 YSYEKL. J gave up 8 bases and V 6 bases, and 19 bases lay outside the gene matches. This CDR3 is 17 amino acids long. The CDR3 reads CASSLRDRVTPTKGYTF. CDR3 nucleotides: TGCGCCAGCAGTCTGAGGGACAGGGTGACGCCCACGAAAGGCTACACCTTC.

The genes are TRBV19 and TRBJ1-1, with TRBD1 matching over 7 bases. V lost 3 bases, J lost 7 bases, and 5 bases stayed unmatched. The CDR3 runs to 13 residues. CDR1 is LNHDA, CDR2 SQIVND, per germline (reference sequence). CDR3 sequence: CASSIRQGIEAFF. CDR3 nucleotides: TGTGCCAGTAGTATCCGACAGGGAATTGAAGCTTTCTTT.

This clone was detected only once. V and J are TRBV2 and TRBJ1-1; D is unclear. V was cut by 7 bases and J by 3 bases, with 12 bases left in between. CDR1 and CDR2 (germline): SNHLY, FYNNEI. The CDR3 runs to 13 residues. As DNA, the CDR3 is TGTGCCAGCACCTCGAACAGCTACACTGAAGCTTTCTTT. It specifies CASTSNSYTEAFF.

This chain joins TRBV6-1 and TRBJ1-2; possible D gene TRBD1, 5 bases. This CDR3 has 14 residues. Between the trimmed V and J ends, which lost 4 bases and 1 base, there was a span of 10 bases. Per germline, CDR1 MNHNS and CDR2 SASEGT. The CDR3 sequence is CASSVQGDNYGYTF. Here the CDR3 DNA reads TGTGCCAGCAGTGTTCAGGGTGATAACTATGGCTACACCTTC.

The chain joins TRBV27 to TRBJ1-2; 9 bases are a match to TRBD1. The CDR3 spans 15 residues. The V and J ends lost 5 bases and 8 bases, in that order; junction bases with no gene match: 12. Per the germline V gene, CDR1 is MNHEY and CDR2 is SMNVEV (reference sequence). This CDR3 is CASSPGQGNLVGYTF. DNA of the CDR3: TGTGCCAGCAGTCCAGGACAGGGGAATTTGGTGGGCTACACCTTC.

J is TRBJ2-6 and V is TRBV5-4, with TRBD2 matching over 9 bases. The CDR3 totals 17 residues. The junction had 6 bases not matched to a gene; V was cut back by 5 bases and J by 0 bases. Germline CDR1 is SGHNT and CDR2 is YYREEE (reference sequence). CDR3 DNA sequence: TGTGCCAGCAGGATAGCGGGGGCCGACTCTGGGGCCAACGTCCTGACTTTC. Protein: CASRIAGADSGANVLTF.

This chain joins TRBV7-6 and TRBJ1-4; D is uncertain. Trimming shortened V by 2 bases and J by 4 bases, and 5 bases separated the two germline ends. The CDR3 sequence is 13 residues long. Germline values: CDR1 SGHVS, CDR2 FNYEAQ. As DNA, the CDR3 is TGTGCCAGCAGCTTATACAATAATGAAAAACTGTTTTTT. It is translated as CASSLYNNEKLFF.

The genes are TRBV6-5 and TRBJ2-7, with a possible D match to TRBD1 (6 bases). Per germline, CDR1 MNHEY and CDR2 SVGAGI. The CDR3 contains 14 residues. Trimming took 0 bases from V and 6 from J, leaving 12 bases between them. CDR3 region: CASSYSQGKGEQYF. CDR3 nucleotides: TGTGCCAGCAGTTACTCGCAGGGGAAGGGCGAGCAGTACTTC.

This clone is deemed medium-sized. The chain combines TRBV7-9 with TRBJ2-7, with D possibly being TRBD1 (6 bases). The CDR3 length is 14 residues. With 4 bases removed from V and 1 base from J, the gap between germline ends came to 11 bases. Germline loops: CDR1 SEHNR, CDR2 FQNEAQ (reference sequence). This chain's CDR3 is CASSSSQGSYEQYF. For the CDR3, the DNA is TGTGCCAGCAGCTCCTCACAGGGATCCTACGAGCAGTACTTC.

This chain links TRBV25-1 with TRBJ1-2, with 10 bases that match TRBD1. The germline CDR1 and CDR2 sequences are MGHDK and SYGVNS. The CDR3 extends over 12 amino acids. V was pared by 6 bases and J by 10 bases, with 5 bases of the junction left unmatched. This chain's CDR3 is CASRGQGVDYTF. CDR3 DNA: TGTGCCAGCAGAGGACAGGGGGTCGACTACACCTTC.

This clone was recorded at least ten times. V is TRBV5-1 and J is TRBJ2-7, with D maybe TRBD2 (7 bases). The V gene's germline CDR1 is SGHRS and CDR2 YFSETQ. Trimming left V 2 bases short and J 1 base short, with 19 bases between. The length of the CDR3 is 17 residues. CDR3 sequence: CASSFRGGPLISYEQYF. The DNA of the CDR3 is TGCGCCAGCAGCTTTAGGGGGGGCCCCCTAATTTCCTACGAGCAGTACTTC. Variable domain in full (rest from reference TRBV5-1 and TRBJ2-7): KAGVTQTPRYLIKTRGQQVTLSCSPISGHRSVSWYQQTPGQGLQFLFEYFSETQRNKGNFPGRFSGRQFSNSRSEMNVSTLELGDSALYLCASSFRGGPLISYEQYFGPGTRLTVT.

This clone is a singleton in its sample. V is TRBV5-6 and J is TRBJ1-3, with D possibly being TRBD1 (5 bases). V was cut by 9 bases and J by 0 bases, with 10 bases left in between. Germline V gives CDR1 SGHDT, CDR2 YYEEEE. This CDR3 has 13 residues. The CDR3 DNA follows: TGTGCCACCGGGGGTCACTCTGGAAACACCATATATTTT. This gives the protein CATGGHSGNTIYF.

This chain uses TRBV11-1 with TRBJ2-2; TRBD1 agrees at 7 bases. This CDR3 has 16 residues. Unmatched junction bases numbered 7, after V lost 5 bases and J lost 1 base. The germline gives CDR1 SGHAT, CDR2 FQDESV (reference sequence). The CDR3 here is CASSGRRDRNTGELFF. The DNA of the CDR3 is TGTGCCAGCAGCGGGCGCCGGGACAGGAACACCGGGGAGCTGTTTTTT.

This clone is a singleton in its sample. V usage is TRBV7-2 and J usage is TRBJ2-7; 7 positions agree with TRBD2. Germline V gives CDR1 SGHTA, CDR2 FQGNSA. J lost 3 bases, V lost 1 base, and 6 bases had no gene match. The CDR3 consists of 15 residues. The CDR3 sequence: CASSLVGTGGYEQYF. CDR3 sequence (DNA): TGTGCCAGCAGCTTAGTGGGCACGGGGGGCTACGAGCAGTACTTC.

The chain recombines TRBV5-1 with TRBJ1-2; 7 bases map to TRBD1. J was trimmed by 4 bases and V by 7 bases; bases with no gene match: 13. This CDR3 is built from 15 residues. Germline values: CDR1 SGHRS, CDR2 YFSETQ. CDR3 protein: CASGTGTATTYGYTF. The CDR3 DNA is TGCGCCAGCGGAACCGGGACAGCGACGACCTATGGCTACACCTTC.

V is TRBV4-2 and J is TRBJ2-1, with TRBD2 identical over 11 bases. The germline V gene has CDR1 LGHNA and CDR2 YNFKEQ. The length of the CDR3 is 15 residues. The V segment lost 5 bases and the J segment 10 bases; nucleotides outside the gene matches: 10. CDR3 coding DNA: TGTGCCAGCAGCTCTTTAGCGGGGGGGCTCATAGAGCAGTTCTTC. This encodes CASSSLAGGLIEQFF.

V gene TRBV7-8 combines with J gene TRBJ1-6, with TRBD1 matching over 7 bases. This CDR3 comprises 14 residues. V lost 5 bases to trimming and J lost 10 bases; unmatched junction nucleotides: 8. Germline CDR1 SGHVS, CDR2 FQNEAQ. In DNA form, the CDR3 reads TGTGCCAGCAGCATACGACAGGGAACATCACCCCTCCACTTT. This sequence encodes CASSIRQGTSPLHF.

Remarks on this clone: The CDR3 ends on some other residue instead of the conserved phenylalanine or tryptophan, so this is likely a read error. The chain couples TRBV19 to TRBJ1-1; a weak D match, TRBD1 (5 bases). Germline lookup yields CDR1 LNHDA and CDR2 SQIVND (reference sequence). This CDR3 spans 13 amino acids. Trimming shortened V by 5 bases and J by 4 bases, and 11 bases separated the two germline ends. The CDR3 reads CASSPSQGTEAFY. Here the CDR3 DNA reads TGTGCCAGTAGTCCCTCCCAGGGCACTGAAGCTTTCTAT.

The chain links TRBV18 to TRBJ1-4; 8 bases map to TRBD1. The CDR3 totals 14 residues. Looked up from germline, CDR1 is KGHSH and CDR2 is LQKENI. Trimming cost V 5 bases and J 3 bases; bases outside gene matches: 2. The CDR3 loop is CASSGQGANEKLFF. The CDR3 coding sequence is TGTGCCAGCTCAGGACAGGGTGCTAATGAAAAACTGTTTTTT.

This clone rates as medium-sized. This chain connects TRBV6-1 to TRBJ1-1, with D unresolved. Per germline, CDR1 MNHNS and CDR2 SASEGT. The CDR3 covers 15 residues. Trimming took 4 bases from V and 1 from J, leaving 13 bases between them. The CDR3 loop reads CASSGNSLQNTEAFF. The CDR3 DNA sequence: TGTGCCAGCAGTGGCAACAGCCTCCAGAACACTGAAGCTTTCTTT.

The V call is TRBV27, the J call TRBJ2-2; 9 positions agree with TRBD1. Germline V gene lookup returns CDR1 MNHEY and CDR2 SMNVEV (reference sequence). V gave up 1 base and J gave up 4 bases; unmatched junction bases: 4. The CDR3 runs to 16 residues. CDR3 residues: CASSLFGTGSTGELFF. CDR3 coding DNA: TGTGCCAGCAGTTTATTCGGGACAGGGAGCACCGGGGAGCTGTTTTTT.